This entry lists 15 T cell receptor beta chains sequenced from one sample in a study of OX40 agonist ivuxolimab in advanced cancers. Clones were sequenced by immunoSEQ multiplex PCR, and TCRdb holds only the in-frame ones, with some missing. The table lists tens of thousands of clones, around 86% of them singletons. The sequencing used CD4+ or CD8+ T cells sorted from blood, collected in a trial of the OX40 agonist ivuxolimab. The receptors shown here come from an adult with an advanced solid tumor such as melanoma, head and neck, liver or kidney cancer.

J is TRBJ2-2 and V is TRBV5-1; 10 nucleotides line up with TRBD2. J was trimmed by 5 bases and V by 4 bases; bases with no gene match: 14. This CDR3 is built from 18 residues. Germline V gene data show CDR1 as SGHRS and CDR2 as YFSETQ. CDR3 protein: CASSAPRASGGLTGELFF. The CDR3 nucleotides read TGCGCCAGCAGCGCCCCCAGGGCTAGCGGGGGACTTACCGGGGAGCTGTTTTTT.

J is TRBJ2-1 and V is TRBV7-8; 14 bases fit TRBD2. J lost 8 bases, V lost 5 bases, and 8 bases had no gene match. The CDR3 runs to 16 residues. Germline assignment: CDR1 SGHVS and CDR2 FQNEAQ. CDR3 in DNA: TGTGCCAGCAGCAAGGGACTAGCGGGAGTAATGTATGAGCAGTTCTTC. Protein sequence: CASSKGLAGVMYEQFF. Full variable domain (missing parts from reference TRBV7-8 and TRBJ2-1): GAGVSQSPRYKVAKRGQDVALRCDPISGHVSLFWYQQALGQGPEFLTYFQNEAQLDKSGLPSDRFFAERPEGSVSTLKIQRTQQEDSAVYLCASSKGLAGVMYEQFFGPGTRLTVL.

J is TRBJ2-7 and V is TRBV7-2; TRBD1 agrees at 7 bases. The CDR3 consists of 14 residues. Looked up from germline, CDR1 is SGHTA and CDR2 is FQGNSA. Losses at the gene ends were 4 bases for V and 2 bases for J; bases not matched to a gene: 5. Written as DNA, the CDR3 is TGTGCCAGCAGCTGGAGACAGGGTCCCTACGAGCAGTACTTC. This sequence encodes CASSWRQGPYEQYF. Full variable domain (remainder filled in from reference TRBV7-2 and TRBJ2-7): GAGVSQSPSNKVTEKGKDVELRCDPISGHTALYWYRQSLGQGLEFLIYFQGNSAPDKSGLPSDRFSAERTGGSVSTLTIQRTQQEDSAVYLCASSWRQGPYEQYFGPGTRLTVT.

CDR3 amino acids: CSAQLPTEQFF. The DNA of the CDR3 is TGCAGTGCCCAACTACCCACCGAGCAGTTCTTC. The chain combines TRBV20-1 with TRBJ2-1, with D unresolved. The CDR3 runs to 11 residues. Trimming took off 6 bases at V and 10 bases at J, with 13 bases between the two ends. Germline V gives CDR1 DFQATT, CDR2 SNEGSKA (reference sequence).

This rearrangement joins TRBV4-1 to TRBJ2-3; 7 positions match TRBD1. The germline gives CDR1 MGHRA, CDR2 YSYEKL. There are 15 residues in the CDR3. V gave up 2 bases and J gave up 2 bases; unmatched junction bases: 4. The CDR3 is CASSQLRGITDTQYF. For the CDR3, the DNA is TGCGCCAGCAGCCAACTCAGGGGGATCACAGATACGCAGTATTTT.

V is TRBV6-1 and J is TRBJ2-7, with unresolved D. The CDR3 spans 11 residues. V was shortened by 6 bases and J by 4 bases, with 7 bases between the two germline ends. Per germline, CDR1 MNHNS and CDR2 SASEGT. The DNA for the CDR3 is TGTGCCAGCAGCCTTGGTTACGAGCAGTACTTC. Its translation: CASSLGYEQYF.

This sequence joins TRBV5-1 and TRBJ1-2, with TRBD1 matching over 7 bases. Germline V CDR1 and CDR2: SGHRS, YFSETQ. The CDR3 is 12 residues long. With 4 bases clipped from V and 7 bases from J, the junction kept 4 bases outside the gene matches. CDR3 residues: CASSIDRVGYTF. The CDR3 DNA sequence: TGCGCCAGCAGCATAGACAGGGTTGGCTACACCTTC.

The chain has TRBV19 and TRBJ2-5; no clear D. Judging by the DNA end, TRBJ2-7 fits better; the J call may be wrong. The CDR3 has 11 residues. CDR1 and CDR2 from the germline V gene are LNHDA and SQIVND (reference sequence). CDR3 amino acids: CASSDRHEQYF. The DNA of the CDR3 is TGTGCCAGTAGTGATCGACACGAGCAGTACTTC.

About this clone itself: Additional DNA sequences in this sample encode the identical CDR3. This chain connects TRBV20-1 to TRBJ2-1; 7 nucleotides match TRBD1. J was trimmed by 5 bases and V by 7 bases; bases with no gene match: 2. The CDR3 runs 11 residues. CDR1 is DFQATT, CDR2 SNEGSKA, per germline (reference sequence). Here the CDR3 DNA reads TGCAGTGTAGGGACAGACAATGAGCAGTTCTTC. Encoded protein: CSVGTDNEQFF.

V gene TRBV7-6 combines with J gene TRBJ1-2; the match to TRBD1 covers 8 bases. Germline loops: CDR1 SGHVS, CDR2 FNYEAQ. Trimming took 2 bases from V and 6 from J; bases not matched to a gene: 20. The CDR3 runs 19 residues. CDR3 in amino acids: CASSLNRLTGQGLMDGYTF. The CDR3 DNA is TGTGCCAGCAGCTTAAACCGTTTAACTGGACAGGGCTTGATGGATGGCTACACCTTC.

This clone was observed a handful of times. The chain has TRBV5-1 and TRBJ2-7; 12 positions match TRBD2. CDR3 size: 16 residues. J lost 3 bases, V lost 4 bases, and 8 bases had no gene match. Germline V gene lookup returns CDR1 SGHRS and CDR2 YFSETQ. CDR3 loop: CASSPTSGRTYYEQYF. DNA of the CDR3: TGCGCCAGCAGCCCAACTAGCGGGAGGACCTACTACGAGCAGTACTTC.

The V gene is TRBV28, the J gene TRBJ2-2; D gene uncertain. There are 16 residues in the CDR3. Germline-derived CDR1 and CDR2 are MDHEN and SYDVKM. The V gene lost 2 bases and the J gene lost 2 bases, with 12 bases spanning the gap. This chain's CDR3 is CASSLGTSINTGELFF. The CDR3 nucleotides read TGTGCCAGCAGTTTAGGAACAAGCATCAACACCGGGGAGCTGTTTTTT.

CDR3 bases: TGTGCCAGCAGCCCGCGGAATGCGAACACTGAAGCTTTCTTT. Translated: CASSPRNANTEAFF. This rearrangement joins TRBV7-9 to TRBJ1-1; D remains unclear. From germline, CDR1 is SEHNR and CDR2 FQNEAQ (reference sequence). This CDR3 region has 14 residues. Trimming left V 5 bases short and J 1 base short, with 11 bases between.

This rearrangement joins TRBV29-1 to TRBJ1-3; D not resolved. This CDR3 comprises 13 residues. Trimming removed 4 bases from V and 2 bases from J, with 9 bases in between. Germline CDR1 and CDR2: SQVTM and ANQGSEA. The CDR3 loop is CSVGGKTGNTIYF. CDR3 bases: TGCAGCGTTGGTGGAAAGACTGGAAACACCATATATTTT.

The chain combines TRBV5-1 with TRBJ1-1, with a weak D call TRBD1 (5 bases). The CDR3 extends over 14 amino acids. The V gene's germline CDR1 is SGHRS and CDR2 YFSETQ. Trimming left V 4 bases short and J 1 base short, with 11 bases between. The CDR3 loop reads CASSRLGTNTEAFF. Here the CDR3 DNA reads TGCGCCAGCAGCAGGCTAGGGACGAACACTGAAGCTTTCTTT.